This T cell receptor beta chain was found in a study of CD8 T cells in Susac syndrome. CD8+ and CD4+ T cells from blood underwent TCR beta sequencing. FACS enriched CD8+ TEMRA cells, while bulk CD8+ and CD4+ were negatively isolated. The CDR3 is 11 residues long. Trimming took off 4 bases at V and 8 bases at J, with 11 bases between the two ends. Looked up from germline, CDR1 is DFQATT and CDR2 is SNEGSKA (reference sequence). Details on this clonotype: Its matching antigen is unknown.

Reverse transcription of roughly 0.5 to 1 ug RNA was carried out with random hexamers. The immunoSEQ assay covered 54 Vbeta and 13 Jbeta segments for CDR3. Each CDR3 protein gets one entry after TCRdb re-called the immunoSEQ multiplex PCR reads with MiXCR. Here the sample spans some 190,000 distinct CDR3 sequences, about 95% being singletons. General study findings and limits: The authors acknowledged that their TCR sequencing and HLA analysis involved a relatively small number of individuals.

Source material: CD4+ T cells from PBMCs. The chain links TRBV20-1 to TRBJ1-2; D gene ambiguous. This TCR was recovered from a human donor in good health. The CDR3 DNA sequence: TGCAGTGCTACCCCCCATATCGGCTACACCTTC. Translated, it gives CSATPHIGYTF.